Detailed here is one TCR beta chain. These data originate in a study of blood T cell repertoires in COVID-19. Study summary: The United States, Italy and Spain supplied acute and convalescent COVID-19 samples. Nucleic acid was either cDNA or gDNA, and it came from T cells, B-cell-depleted T cells, or PBMCs.

V lost 2 bases to trimming and J lost 1 base, with 12 bases between them. This CDR3 region has 15 residues. CDR1 is MDHEN and CDR2 is SYDVKM in the germline V gene. The method was immunoSEQ multiplex PCR; TCRdb's version includes in-frame clones alone and lacks a portion of them. The sample yields about 250,000 clones, 80% to 90% seen once. Study members were between about 18 and 90 years old and lived in over 20 US regions. Either two negative PCRs, clearance, or symptom resolution qualified Cohort 3 donors as recovered. Sequenced: PBMCs or T cells enriched from blood (not recorded which). The sequence derives from a man aged 40-55 years who had recovered from COVID-19. This rearrangement joins TRBV28 to TRBJ2-7, with D perhaps TRBD2 (6 bases). Here the CDR3 DNA reads TGTGCCAGCAGTTTAGGAGGGGATAGTTCCTACGAGCAGTACTTC. Its translation: CASSLGGDSSYEQYF.